This TCR beta chain was captured in a study of blood T cell repertoires in COVID-19. On the study more broadly: Researchers got acute and convalescent COVID-19 samples from the United States, Italy and Spain. Nucleic acid was either cDNA or gDNA, and it came from T cells, B-cell-depleted T cells, or PBMCs.

Seattle's cohort entered during active infection and was followed longitudinally. Authors' analysis steps: Amplified reference gene primers provided the basis for estimating nucleated cell counts. The repertoire was sequenced with immunoSEQ multiplex PCR; TCRdb's copy has only in-frame clones and lacks some. The V and J calls and clone size are taken from that table; D and trimming were inferred from the DNA. The sample lists around 300,000 clones, 90% occurring once. The clonotype was recovered from a woman aged 25 to 39 with COVID-19, enrolled during active disease. The sequencing sample was made of peripheral blood.

CDR3 DNA sequence: TGTGCCACCAGTGACACAGGGGGCGTAGAGACCCAGTACTTC. Its translation is CATSDTGGVETQYF. The J gene is TRBJ2-5, the V gene TRBV24-1; 9 bases agree with TRBD1. V shed 4 bases and J 4 bases; nucleotides not matched to a gene: 3. The length of the CDR3 is 14 residues. The germline CDR1 and CDR2 sequences are KGHDR and SFDVKD.